Following are 10 T cell receptor beta chains from one sample sequenced in a study of blood T cell repertoires in COVID-19. The method was immunoSEQ multiplex PCR; TCRdb's version includes in-frame clones alone and lacks a portion of them. The sample has approximately 50,000 clones; approximately 80% are singletons. Sequenced input: peripheral blood. The receptors stem from a man in his sixties or seventies with active or convalescent COVID-19.

This rearrangement joins TRBV7-9 to TRBJ1-4; possibly TRBD1 for D (5 bases). Trimming pared 0 bases from V and 9 bases from J, leaving 14 bases between. The V gene's germline CDR1 is SEHNR and CDR2 FQNEAQ (reference sequence). The length of the CDR3 is 15 residues. The CDR3 loop reads CASSLASGEKQKLFF. The CDR3, as DNA: TGTGCCAGCAGCTTAGCTTCGGGGGAGAAGCAAAAACTGTTTTTT.

This clone was counted a few times. V is TRBV19 and J is TRBJ1-5; possible D gene TRBD1, 6 bases. The CDR3 runs 13 residues. V lost 5 bases to trimming and J lost 7 bases, with 12 bases between them. Germline lookup yields CDR1 LNHDA and CDR2 SQIVND (reference sequence). For the CDR3, the DNA is TGTGCCAGTAGTCAGGGGAGGGACCAGCCCCAGCATTTT. This encodes CASSQGRDQPQHF.

V usage is TRBV5-4 and J usage is TRBJ1-2; 8 bases align to TRBD1. Germline V gene data show CDR1 as SGHNT and CDR2 as YYREEE (reference sequence). The CDR3 sequence is 12 residues long. V trimming: 4 bases; J trimming: 8 bases; junction bases outside the gene matches: 4. The CDR3 DNA follows: TGTGCCAGCAGCACCAGGGGGCGGGGCTACACCTTC. The encoded protein is CASSTRGRGYTF. Full variable domain (outside the CDR3, taken from reference TRBV5-4 and TRBJ1-2): ETGVTQSPTHLIKTRGQQVTLRCSSQSGHNTVSWYQQALGQGPQFIFQYYREEENGRGNFPPRFSGLQFPNYSSELNVNALELDDSALYLCASSTRGRGYTFGSGTRLTVV.

The V call is TRBV19, the J call TRBJ2-2; 8 nucleotides align to TRBD1. The CDR3 runs 15 residues. V lost 2 bases to trimming and J lost 7 bases; unmatched junction nucleotides: 6. Germline CDR1 and CDR2: LNHDA and SQIVND (reference sequence). CDR3 in DNA: TGTGCCAGTAGTATACTGGGACAGGATAACGGGGAGCTGTTTTTT. Translation gives CASSILGQDNGELFF.

The genes are TRBV20-1 and TRBJ2-7; 8 bases fit TRBD1. Germline CDR1 DFQATT, CDR2 SNEGSKA (reference sequence). The V and J ends lost 3 bases and 2 bases, in that order; junction bases with no gene match: 9. The length of the CDR3 is 15 residues. Here the CDR3 DNA reads TGCAGTGCTAGTGGATTCGAGACAGGGGCCTACGAGCAGTACTTC. Amino acid sequence: CSASGFETGAYEQYF.

The chain recombines TRBV4-1 with TRBJ2-5, with TRBD1 as a possible D gene (5 bases). CDR3 length: 13 residues. The germline V gene encodes CDR1 MGHRA and CDR2 YSYEKL. The V gene lost 0 bases and the J gene lost 10 bases, with 12 bases spanning the gap. The CDR3 DNA reads TGCGCCAGCAGCCAAGATAGTCGGACATTCCAGTACTTC. Translation: CASSQDSRTFQYF.

The chain combines TRBV27 with TRBJ2-7; a weak D match, TRBD1 (5 bases). This CDR3 comprises 15 residues. Between the trimmed V and J ends, which lost 2 bases and 0 bases, there was a span of 11 bases. Germline V lookup: CDR1 MNHEY, CDR2 SMNVEV (reference sequence). The CDR3 is CASSLKDTHSYEQYF. In nucleotides, the CDR3 is TGTGCCAGCAGTTTAAAGGACACCCACTCCTACGAGCAGTACTTC.

CDR3 DNA sequence: TGTGCCAGCACGGGACTAGCGGGAGCGAGCTCCTACAATGAGCAGTTCTTC. It yields the protein CASTGLAGASSYNEQFF. The chain employs TRBV25-1 and TRBJ2-1, with 14 bases that match TRBD2. Per germline, CDR1 MGHDK and CDR2 SYGVNS. CDR3 size: 17 residues. J lost 0 bases, V lost 7 bases, and 5 bases had no gene match.

This chain uses TRBV27 with TRBJ1-6; D gene uncertain. V lost 6 bases, J lost 9 bases, and 9 bases lay in between. Germline lookup yields CDR1 MNHEY and CDR2 SMNVEV (reference sequence). This CDR3 contains 12 residues. This CDR3 reads CASREAGSPLHF. The DNA of the CDR3 is TGTGCCAGCAGGGAGGCTGGTTCACCCCTCCACTTT.

This chain joins TRBV6-6 and TRBJ2-1; 10 positions agree with TRBD1. Germline CDR1 and CDR2: MNHNY and SVGAGI (reference sequence). Germline trimming cut 4 bases from V and 4 bases from J; bases unmatched to any gene: 4. The CDR3 is 15 amino acids. DNA for the CDR3: TGTGCCAGCAGTTCACGACAGGGGGCTTACAATGAGCAGTTCTTC. Its translation is CASSSRQGAYNEQFF.